Listed here are 25 T cell receptor beta chains from one sample, sequenced in a study of Ad26.COV2.S vaccination and SARS-CoV-2 variants. The treatment is: around 19 received Ad26.COV2.S at low or high dose, single or two shots; about 5 received placebo; per-sample allocation not given. Day 63 after the first injection of vaccine or placebo was the sampling time. Data came from immunoSEQ multiplex PCR; TCRdb stores just in-frame clones and leaves some out. Among over 400,000 clones, about 88% were seen once, and the ten largest hold approximately 2.5%. Sample: peripheral blood, taken in a trial of Ad26.COV2.S vaccine versus placebo. Receptors were obtained from a person aged 18-65 years who received the Ad26.COV2.S COVID-19 vaccine or a placebo.

The chain links TRBV19 to TRBJ2-2, with D unresolved. The CDR3 runs to 16 residues. In germline, CDR1 is LNHDA, CDR2 SQIVND (reference sequence). The V and J ends lost 8 bases and 0 bases respectively, with 16 bases between them. The CDR3 DNA is TGTGCCAGTGGTAGTAGGTGGACGGCGAACACCGGGGAGCTGTTTTTT. This sequence encodes CASGSRWTANTGELFF.

In the case of this clone: This sample also contains other DNA sequences that code for the same CDR3. This chain connects TRBV9 to TRBJ2-1, with D hard to call. Germline V CDR1 and CDR2: SGDLS, YYNGEE. The CDR3 is made up of 15 amino acids. The ends were cut back, 0 bases at V and 1 base at J, with 8 bases in the middle. CDR3 sequence (DNA): TGTGCCAGCAGCGTAGGTGGCGGTTCCTACAATGAGCAGTTCTTC. Translating it yields CASSVGGGSYNEQFF.

This rearrangement joins TRBV6-2 or TRBV6-3 to TRBJ2-1; a possible D gene is TRBD2 (6 bases). The CDR3 is made up of 14 amino acids. Germline V lookup: CDR1 MNHEY, CDR2 SVGEGT. Trimming removed 5 bases from V and 8 bases from J, with 16 bases in between. The CDR3 sequence: CASSPWTNVDEQFF. The CDR3 coding sequence is TGTGCCAGCAGTCCCTGGACTAACGTGGATGAGCAGTTCTTC.

The chain is built from TRBV2 and TRBJ2-3; D not resolved. Germline CDR1 reads SNHLY; CDR2 reads FYNNEI. V lost 4 bases and J lost 9, with 11 bases in between. This CDR3 has 12 residues. CDR3 in DNA: TGTGCCAGCAGTGGTTATCCGCCAACGCAGTATTTT. Residues: CASSGYPPTQYF.

This chain uses TRBV10-3 with TRBJ1-2; tentative D call: TRBD1 (5 bases). V gave up 1 base and J gave up 0 bases, with 6 bases separating them. Germline V gives CDR1 ENHRY, CDR2 SYGVKD. The CDR3 extends over 14 amino acids. CDR3 nucleotides: TGTGCCATCAGTGAGTTACAGGCTAACTATGGCTACACCTTC. Translation gives CAISELQANYGYTF.

V gene TRBV28 combines with J gene TRBJ1-2; a weak D match, TRBD1 (5 bases). The CDR3 totals 14 residues. Per the germline V gene, CDR1 is MDHEN and CDR2 is SYDVKM. V gave up 5 bases and J gave up 2 bases, with 12 bases separating them. The CDR3 region is CASSPVGENYGYTF. For the CDR3, the DNA is TGTGCCAGCAGTCCGGTGGGGGAGAACTATGGCTACACCTTC.

The V gene is TRBV6-1, the J gene TRBJ2-7, with D possibly being TRBD1 (5 bases). The CDR3 is 12 amino acids. Germline CDR1 reads MNHNS; CDR2 reads SASEGT. The CDR3 is CASSEGAYEQYV. The CDR3 DNA reads TGTGCCAGCAGCGAAGGGGCCTACGAGCAGTACGTC.

The genes are TRBV6-2 or TRBV6-3 and TRBJ1-5, with 9 positions matching TRBD1. Per the germline V gene, CDR1 is MNHEY and CDR2 is SVGEGT. The CDR3 runs 14 residues. The V and J ends lost 5 bases and 7 bases, in that order; junction bases with no gene match: 6. The CDR3 loop is CASSDTGGRQPQHF. The DNA for the CDR3 is TGTGCCAGCAGTGATACAGGGGGCCGCCAGCCCCAGCATTTT.

The chain joins TRBV4-1 to TRBJ2-5; 7 bases map to TRBD2. The V gene end was trimmed by 0 bases and the J gene end by 2 bases; junction bases not matched to a gene: 9. There are 17 residues in the CDR3. The germline V gene has CDR1 MGHRA and CDR2 YSYEKL. CDR3 bases: TGCGCCAGCAGCCAAGAAGAGGGAGGGGTGGATCAAGAGACCCAGTACTTC. This codes for CASSQEEGGVDQETQYF.

The chain joins TRBV18 to TRBJ1-2, with D perhaps matching TRBD1 (5 bases). Germline CDR1 is KGHSH and CDR2 is LQKENI. The ends were cut back, 0 bases at V and 7 bases at J, with 15 bases in the middle. The CDR3 is 15 residues long. This CDR3 is CASSPPEGRIFGYTF. The CDR3, as DNA: TGTGCCAGCTCACCACCCGAGGGGCGCATTTTTGGCTACACCTTC.

This chain connects TRBV10-3 to TRBJ2-1; 7 bases agree with TRBD1. V lost 6 bases, J lost 2 bases, and 7 bases stayed unmatched. From germline, CDR1 is ENHRY and CDR2 SYGVKD. The CDR3 contains 15 residues. The CDR3 coding sequence is TGTGCCATCAGCGACAGGGAAAGCACCTACAATGAGCAGTTCTTC. Its translation: CAISDRESTYNEQFF.

This sequence joins TRBV2 and TRBJ1-1, with D maybe TRBD1 (5 bases). The CDR3 consists of 14 residues. The V gene lost 3 bases and the J gene lost 3 bases, with 11 bases spanning the gap. From germline, CDR1 is SNHLY and CDR2 FYNNEI. The CDR3 DNA reads as TGTGCCAGCAGTGATCAAGGGGTTCACACTGAAGCTTTCTTT. This encodes CASSDQGVHTEAFF.

The count of this clone is one. V usage is TRBV28 and J usage is TRBJ1-3; the D gene is possibly TRBD1 (5 bases). This CDR3 is built from 15 residues. The V end was cut by 5 bases, the J end by 2 bases, with 13 bases between. Germline CDR1 is MDHEN and CDR2 is SYDVKM. CDR3 nucleotides: TGTGCCAGCAGTCCCCCGGCAGGGACTGGAAACACCATATATTTT. It specifies CASSPPAGTGNTIYF.

The chain is built from TRBV7-3 and TRBJ1-6; possible D gene TRBD1, 6 bases. V lost 1 base, J lost 9 bases, and 7 bases lay in between. Germline V lookup: CDR1 SGHTA, CDR2 FQGTGA. This CDR3 has 13 residues. Here the CDR3 reads CASSLKGGSPLHF. In nucleotides, the CDR3 is TGTGCCAGCAGCTTAAAGGGGGGTTCACCCCTCCACTTT. Full variable domain (missing parts from reference TRBV7-3 and TRBJ1-6): GAGVSQTPSNKVTEKGKYVELRCDPISGHTALYWYRQSLGQGPEFLIYFQGTGAADDSGLPNDRFFAVRPEGSVSTLKIQRTERGDSAVYLCASSLKGGSPLHFGNGTRLTVT.

The rearrangement links TRBV24-1 to TRBJ2-3; D remains unclear. Trimming shortened V by 0 bases and J by 6 bases, and 15 bases separated the two germline ends. This CDR3 spans 16 amino acids. The germline V gene has CDR1 KGHDR and CDR2 SFDVKD. CDR3 DNA: TGTGCCACCAGTGATTTGCGGCAGTCAGCTCCTGATACGCAGTATTTT. It codes for CATSDLRQSAPDTQYF.

The V gene is TRBV5-1, the J gene TRBJ2-6; 10 bases line up with TRBD2. The V segment lost 2 bases and the J segment 4 bases; nucleotides outside the gene matches: 6. There are 17 residues in the CDR3. Per the germline V gene, CDR1 is SGHRS and CDR2 is YFSETQ. Here the CDR3 reads CASSLSGGADGANVLTF. The CDR3 DNA is TGCGCCAGCAGCTTAAGCGGGGGGGCCGACGGGGCCAACGTCCTGACTTTC.

The chain links TRBV27 to TRBJ1-5; D not certain. From germline, CDR1 is MNHEY and CDR2 SMNVEV (reference sequence). V gave up 10 bases and J gave up 3 bases, with 28 bases separating them. The length of the CDR3 is 18 residues. Here the CDR3 reads CAITTNTLRSGTNQPQHF. The CDR3 bases are TGTGCCATAACGACTAATACTCTCAGGTCTGGCACCAATCAGCCCCAGCATTTT.

The DNA for the CDR3 is TGTGCCAGCAGCTTACAATGGACTAGGCAAGAGACCCAGTACTTC. As protein: CASSLQWTRQETQYF. The chain joins TRBV7-2 to TRBJ2-5, with 7 bases aligning to TRBD2. The junction had 5 bases not matched to a gene; V was cut back by 2 bases and J by 2 bases. CDR1 and CDR2 (germline): SGHTA, FQGNSA. This CDR3 spans 15 amino acids. The variable domain in full, completed from reference TRBV7-2 and TRBJ2-5, reads GAGVSQSPSNKVTEKGKDVELRCDPISGHTALYWYRQSLGQGLEFLIYFQGNSAPDKSGLPSDRFSAERTGGSVSTLTIQRTQQEDSAVYLCASSLQWTRQETQYFGPGTRLLVL.

This chain uses TRBV11-3 with TRBJ1-2; no definite D call. In germline, CDR1 is SGHNT, CDR2 YENEEA. V was shortened by 3 bases and J by 8 bases, with 13 bases between the two germline ends. This CDR3 comprises 13 residues. The DNA for the CDR3 is TGTGCCAGCAGCTTGACCGAGGGTGTGGGCTACACCTTC. It translates to CASSLTEGVGYTF.

The chain uses TRBV2 and TRBJ1-5; D is uncertain. Germline V gene sequence: CDR1 SNHLY, CDR2 FYNNEI. Trimming removed 5 bases at V and 2 bases at J, with 10 bases between. The CDR3 extends over 14 amino acids. CDR3: CASSPTYGNQPQHF. CDR3 bases: TGTGCCAGCAGTCCTACATACGGCAATCAGCCCCAGCATTTT.

V usage is TRBV5-1 and J usage is TRBJ1-1, with TRBD1 matching 10 bases. Trimming removed 4 bases from V and 5 bases from J; junction bases left unmatched: 14. CDR3 length: 17 amino acids. Germline V lookup: CDR1 SGHRS, CDR2 YFSETQ. The CDR3 here is CASSQILTGGARTEAFF. CDR3 DNA sequence: TGCGCCAGCAGCCAAATCTTGACAGGGGGCGCGAGAACTGAAGCTTTCTTT.

The chain employs TRBV7-3 and TRBJ2-2; 8 positions agree with TRBD1. Germline CDR1 reads SGHTA; CDR2 reads FQGTGA. Trimming removed 5 bases from V and 5 bases from J; junction bases left unmatched: 7. This CDR3 has 15 residues. The CDR3 protein is CASSRQGTRTGELFF. The CDR3 DNA sequence: TGTGCCAGCAGCCGACAGGGGACAAGGACCGGGGAGCTGTTTTTT.

In DNA, the CDR3 is TGCGCCAGCAGCCTGACCGGGACGGACTATGAAAAACTGTTTTTT. This encodes CASSLTGTDYEKLFF. The V call is TRBV4-3, the J call TRBJ1-4; D perhaps matches TRBD1 (5 bases). Germline values: CDR1 LGHNA, CDR2 YSLEER. Trimming stripped 4 bases from V and 6 bases from J, with 15 bases between. The CDR3 extends over 15 amino acids.

V and J are TRBV19 and TRBJ1-2; perhaps TRBD1 as D (6 bases). This CDR3 contains 14 residues. With 4 bases removed from V and 4 bases from J, the gap between germline ends came to 13 bases. Germline V lookup: CDR1 LNHDA, CDR2 SQIVND (reference sequence). Here the CDR3 DNA reads TGTGCCAGTAGTACCGGGGGGGGCTCCTATGGCTACACCTTC. Its translation is CASSTGGGSYGYTF.

The chain uses TRBV11-2 and TRBJ1-2; D is perhaps TRBD1 (6 bases). The V and J ends lost 5 bases and 4 bases respectively, with 14 bases between them. The CDR3 consists of 14 residues. The germline V gene encodes CDR1 SGHAT and CDR2 FQNNGV. CDR3 loop: CASSGLDSPYGYTF. The CDR3, as DNA: TGTGCCAGCAGCGGGTTGGACAGTCCCTATGGCTACACCTTC.